This T cell receptor (beta chain) is from a study of shared T cell receptors in the human thymus. This CDR3 is built from 18 residues. V lost 4 bases, J lost 1 base, and 13 bases stayed unmatched. The germline V gene has CDR1 SGHTS and CDR2 YDEGEE. Method: immunoSEQ multiplex PCR; TCRdb's copy keeps in-frame clones and lacks some. The repertoire has over 350,000 clones, just under 95% of them found once; the top ten carry roughly 0.02%. Specimen: thymocytes. This TCR was recovered from a human donor. The chain has TRBV5-8 and TRBJ2-1; 8 bases match TRBD2. The CDR3 sequence: CASSPPTAGEISYNEQFF. The DNA for the CDR3 is TGTGCCAGCAGCCCCCCGACAGCGGGAGAGATATCCTACAATGAGCAGTTCTTC.